A selection of T cell receptor beta chains follows, all from one sample in a study of technical replicates of blood from a handful of donors. The table came from immunoSEQ multiplex PCR; TCRdb's copy has only in-frame clones and leaves some out. The table has under 8,500 clones, about 90% seen once. The specimen was PBMCs. These receptors originate from a human donor in good health. Both conserved end residues are part of each CDR3. The D gene is left open where the match is weak. Clone size is given for some rows only: seen once, a few or many times, or a class if the clone is expanded.

V gene	clone size	D gene	J gene	CDR3 protein	CDR3 DNA
TRBV4-2	-	TRBD1	TRBJ1-4	CASSQVGTGGLNEKLFF	TGTGCCAGCAGCCAAGTGGGGACAGGGGGTCTTAATGAAAAACTGTTTTTT
TRBV6-5	-	-	TRBJ1-2	CASSYSTGSAVGYTF	TGTGCCAGCAGTTACTCGACAGGTTCGGCTGTGGGCTACACCTTC
TRBV30	-	TRBD2	TRBJ2-1	CAWSGLAGRPSNNEQFF	TGTGCCTGGAGTGGACTAGCGGGACGGCCCTCGAACAATGAGCAGTTCTTC
TRBV28	-	-	TRBJ2-7	CASSLGQVYEQYF	TGTGCCAGCAGTTTGGGGCAAGTTTACGAGCAGTACTTC
TRBV10-3	-	-	TRBJ1-2	CAISEVGEGYGYTF	TGTGCCATCAGTGAGGTCGGCGAGGGCTATGGCTACACCTTC
TRBV27	-	-	TRBJ2-3	CASRQTGDTQYF	TGTGCCAGCAGGCAAACAGGAGATACGCAGTATTTT
TRBV7-2	-	-	TRBJ2-7	CASSSTGGAEQYF	TGTGCCAGCAGCTCGACCGGCGGGGCCGAGCAGTACTTC
TRBV6-6	once	TRBD1	TRBJ1-4	CASSSTGASGEKLFF	TGTGCCAGCAGTTCGACAGGGGCGTCGGGTGAAAAACTGTTTTTT
TRBV10-3	-	TRBD1	TRBJ2-2	CAMGPGQKNTGELFF	TGTGCCATGGGGCCGGGACAGAAGAACACCGGGGAGCTGTTTTTT
TRBV10-3	-	TRBD2	TRBJ2-7	CAIGEGISYEQYF	TGTGCCATCGGGGAGGGAATCTCCTACGAGCAGTACTTC
TRBV4-1	few	-	TRBJ1-1	CASSHSTAMNTEAFF	TGCGCCAGCAGCCATAGTACAGCTATGAACACTGAAGCTTTCTTT